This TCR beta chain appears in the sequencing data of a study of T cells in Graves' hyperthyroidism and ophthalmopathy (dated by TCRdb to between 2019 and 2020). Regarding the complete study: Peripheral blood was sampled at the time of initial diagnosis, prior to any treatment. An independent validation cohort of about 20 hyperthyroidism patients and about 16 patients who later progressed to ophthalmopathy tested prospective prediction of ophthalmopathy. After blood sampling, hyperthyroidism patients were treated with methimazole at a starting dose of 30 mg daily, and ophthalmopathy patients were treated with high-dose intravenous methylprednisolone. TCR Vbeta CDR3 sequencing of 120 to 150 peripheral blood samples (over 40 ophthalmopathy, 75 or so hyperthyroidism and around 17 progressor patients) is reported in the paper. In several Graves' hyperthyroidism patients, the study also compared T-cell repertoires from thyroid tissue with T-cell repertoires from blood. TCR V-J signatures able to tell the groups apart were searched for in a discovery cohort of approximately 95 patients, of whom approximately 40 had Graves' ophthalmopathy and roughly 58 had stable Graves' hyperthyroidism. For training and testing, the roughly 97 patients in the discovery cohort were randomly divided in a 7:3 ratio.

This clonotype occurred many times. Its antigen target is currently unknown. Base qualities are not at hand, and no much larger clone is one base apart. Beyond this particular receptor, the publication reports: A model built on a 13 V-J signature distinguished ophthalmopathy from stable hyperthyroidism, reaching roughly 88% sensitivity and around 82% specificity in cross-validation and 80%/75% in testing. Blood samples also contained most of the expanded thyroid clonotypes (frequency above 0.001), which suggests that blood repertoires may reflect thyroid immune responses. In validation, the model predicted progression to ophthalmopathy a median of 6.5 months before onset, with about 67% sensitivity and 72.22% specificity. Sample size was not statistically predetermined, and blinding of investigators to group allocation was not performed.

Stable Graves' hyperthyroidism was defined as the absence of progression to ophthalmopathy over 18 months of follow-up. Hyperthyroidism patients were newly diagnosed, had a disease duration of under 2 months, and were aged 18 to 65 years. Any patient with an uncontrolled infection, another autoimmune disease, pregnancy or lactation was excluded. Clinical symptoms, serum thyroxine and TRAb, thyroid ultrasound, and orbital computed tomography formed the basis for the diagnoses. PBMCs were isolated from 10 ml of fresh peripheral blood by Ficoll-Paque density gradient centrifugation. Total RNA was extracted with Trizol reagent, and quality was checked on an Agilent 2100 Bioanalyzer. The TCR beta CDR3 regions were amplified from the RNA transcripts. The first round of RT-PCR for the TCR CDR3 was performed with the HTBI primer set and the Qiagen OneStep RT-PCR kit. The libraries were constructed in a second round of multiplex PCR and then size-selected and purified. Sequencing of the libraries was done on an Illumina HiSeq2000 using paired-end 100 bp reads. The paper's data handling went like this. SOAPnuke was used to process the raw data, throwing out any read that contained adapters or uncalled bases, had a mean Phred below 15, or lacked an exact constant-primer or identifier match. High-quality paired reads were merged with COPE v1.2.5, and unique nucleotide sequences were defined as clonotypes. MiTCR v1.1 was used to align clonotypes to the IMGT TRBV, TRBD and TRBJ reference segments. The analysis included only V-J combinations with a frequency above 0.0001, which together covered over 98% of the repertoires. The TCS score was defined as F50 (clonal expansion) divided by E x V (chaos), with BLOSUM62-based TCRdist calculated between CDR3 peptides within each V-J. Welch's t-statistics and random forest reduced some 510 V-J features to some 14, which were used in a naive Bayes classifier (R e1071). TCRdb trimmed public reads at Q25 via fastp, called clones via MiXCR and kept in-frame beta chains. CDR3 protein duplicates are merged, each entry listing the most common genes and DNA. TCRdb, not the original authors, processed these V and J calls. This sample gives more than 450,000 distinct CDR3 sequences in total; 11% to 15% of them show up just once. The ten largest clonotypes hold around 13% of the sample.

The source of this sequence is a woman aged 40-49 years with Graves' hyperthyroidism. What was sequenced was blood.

The CDR3 region reads CATGRLAGGPRDGELFF. The DNA sequence is as follows: TGTGCCACTGGGAGACTAGCGGGAGGGCCTAGGGACGGGGAGCTGTTTTTT. The chain links TRBV6-1 with TRBJ2-2; 14 central nucleotides agree with TRBD2. The CDR3 runs 17 amino acids, cysteine and phenylalanine included. The retained sequence is limited to the CDR3, 51 bases, with the frame set at the first base. For this chain, trimming is 10 bases at the V end and 7 bases at the J end, and the number of junction bases without a gene match is 14. CDR1 and CDR2 are read off the germline V gene as MNHNS and SASEGT.